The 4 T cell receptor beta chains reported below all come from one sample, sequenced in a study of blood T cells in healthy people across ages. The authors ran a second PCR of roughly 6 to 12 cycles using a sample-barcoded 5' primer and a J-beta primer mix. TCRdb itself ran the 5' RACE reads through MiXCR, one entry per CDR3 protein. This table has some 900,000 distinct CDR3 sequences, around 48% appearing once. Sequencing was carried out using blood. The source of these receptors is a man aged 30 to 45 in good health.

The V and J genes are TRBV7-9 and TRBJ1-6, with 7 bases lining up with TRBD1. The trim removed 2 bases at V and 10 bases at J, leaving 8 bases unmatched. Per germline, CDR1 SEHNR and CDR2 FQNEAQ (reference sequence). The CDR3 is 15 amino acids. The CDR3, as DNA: TGTGCCAGCAGCTTACTCGGCAGGGGGAACTCACCCCTCCACTTT. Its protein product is CASSLLGRGNSPLHF. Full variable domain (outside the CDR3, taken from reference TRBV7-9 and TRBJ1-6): DTGVSQNPRHKITKRGQNVTFRCDPISEHNRLYWYRQTLGQGPEFLTYFQNEAQLEKSRLLSDRFSAERPKGSFSTLEIQRTEQGDSAMYLCASSLLGRGNSPLHFGNGTRLTVT.

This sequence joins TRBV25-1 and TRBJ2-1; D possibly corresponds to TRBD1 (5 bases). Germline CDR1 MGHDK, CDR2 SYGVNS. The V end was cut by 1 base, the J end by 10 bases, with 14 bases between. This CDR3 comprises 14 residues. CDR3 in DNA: TGTGCCAGCAGTGAATTCGCAGGGCGGCGCGAGCAGTTCTTC. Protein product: CASSEFAGRREQFF.

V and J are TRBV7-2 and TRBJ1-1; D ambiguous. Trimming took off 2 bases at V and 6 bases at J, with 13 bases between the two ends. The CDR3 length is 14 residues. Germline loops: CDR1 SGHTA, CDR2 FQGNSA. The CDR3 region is CASSLSIGYPEAFF. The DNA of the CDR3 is TGTGCCAGCAGCTTATCAATTGGTTACCCTGAAGCTTTCTTT.

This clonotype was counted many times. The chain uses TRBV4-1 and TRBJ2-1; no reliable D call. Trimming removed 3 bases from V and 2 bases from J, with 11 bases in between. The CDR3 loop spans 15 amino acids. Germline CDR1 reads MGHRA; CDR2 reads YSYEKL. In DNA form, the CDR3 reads TGCGCCAGCAGCCAGGGCTCGTACGCCTACAATGAGCAGTTCTTC. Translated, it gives CASSQGSYAYNEQFF.